The clone carrying this TCR beta chain was seen only once. Its antigen is unidentified. Using immunoSEQ multiplex PCR, the repertoire was profiled, and TCRdb retains in-frame clones only, with some absent. The table lists 100,000 or so clones, about nine tenths of them singletons, with approximately 0.31% in the top ten. CDR1 is SGHRS, CDR2 YFSETQ, per germline. The CDR3 loop spans 15 amino acids. Trimming took off 4 bases at V and 5 bases at J, with 19 bases between the two ends. The source of the sample is a study of OX40 agonist ivuxolimab in advanced cancers. The study, taken as a whole, reports: Nonresponders included some who also had low normalized T-cell clonal expansion.

The source of this sequence is an adult with an advanced solid tumor such as melanoma, head and neck, liver or kidney cancer. The source was CD4+ or CD8+ T cells sorted from blood, collected in a trial of the OX40 agonist ivuxolimab. The chain combines TRBV5-1 with TRBJ2-7, with D perhaps TRBD1 (5 bases). The CDR3: CASSPQGHQVDEQYF. The CDR3 DNA reads as TGCGCCAGCAGCCCCCAGGGTCATCAGGTCGACGAGCAGTACTTC.